The clone carrying this TCR beta chain has a single count. The sample belongs to a study of blood T cell repertoires in COVID-19. Sequencing used immunoSEQ multiplex PCR; TCRdb keeps in-frame clones, though not all of them. The sample has about 350,000 clones; around 87% are singletons. The CDR3 covers 13 residues. V shed 5 bases, J shed 3 bases, and the junction held 3 bases outside the gene matches. From germline, CDR1 is MNHEY and CDR2 SVGAGI. The chain links TRBV6-5 to TRBJ2-7; TRBD1 matches 8 bases. The sequenced material came from PBMCs or T cells enriched from blood (not recorded which). The clonotype comes from a woman aged 25 to 39 who had recovered from COVID-19. The CDR3 reads CASSKGQDYEQYF. The DNA for the CDR3 is TGTGCCAGCAGTAAGGGACAGGACTACGAGCAGTACTTC.